This T cell receptor beta chain was sequenced in a study of human T cells and chemical hapten exposure. Whole-study findings and limits: TCRs at a frequency above 1 in 1000 stayed unchanged with DPC sensitization. Positive correlation was observed between PT1 expanded TCR counts and patch test score.

Time point specified: patch test 1, 2 weeks after DPC sensitization. Described treatment: therapeutic diphenylcyclopropenone sensitization with weekly scalp DPC. TCRdb re-called the RACE reads through MiXCR, storing one row per CDR3 protein. The repertoire holds some 380,000 distinct CDR3 sequences, with approximately 5% as singletons. Germline loops: CDR1 DFQATT, CDR2 SNEGSKA (reference sequence). V gave up 3 bases and J gave up 1 base; unmatched junction bases: 3. This CDR3 comprises 14 residues. Notes on this clonotype: Its target is not known.

The chain joins TRBV20-1 to TRBJ2-3; 8 bases match TRBD2. The origin of this receptor is a woman in her 50s with alopecia areata. Some clones in this sample may be carry-over from other donors' samples. This specimen was whole blood, taken in connection with sensitization to the hapten diphenylcyclopropenone (DPC). The CDR3 DNA reads TGCAGTGCTAGCTTACTAGCGGGCACAGATACGCAGTATTTT. It is translated as CSASLLAGTDTQYF.